The present T cell receptor (beta chain) was sequenced within a study of cytomegalovirus exposure and HLA in healthy donors. Germline trimming cut 3 bases from V and 3 bases from J; bases unmatched to any gene: 5. The CDR3 totals 15 residues. Germline V CDR1 and CDR2: SGHKS, YYEKEE (reference sequence). In the PCR, 60 Vbeta and 13 Jbeta primers were used. TCRdb's copy holds only in-frame clones and misses some; the assay was immunoSEQ multiplex PCR. Of 180,000 or so clones in the sample, roughly 79% were seen once. Sequenced input: PBMCs. The chain combines TRBV5-5 with TRBJ2-1; 8 bases agree with TRBD2. The TCR comes from a woman under 30 in good health and CMV-seropositive. In DNA form, the CDR3 reads TGTGCCAGCAGCTGGATGGGGACTAGCTACAATGAGCAGTTCTTC. Translating gives CASSWMGTSYNEQFF.